This TCR beta chain was found in a study of blood T cell repertoires in COVID-19. Looking at the study overall: Sites across the United States, Italy and Spain contributed samples from acute and convalescent COVID-19. T cells, B-cell-depleted T cells, or PBMCs provided the cDNA or gDNA that served as material.

In the original processing: Reference gene primer amplification in the assay estimated nucleated cell counts. Clones were read by immunoSEQ multiplex PCR, and TCRdb kept only the in-frame ones, dropping some. V and J calls and clone size are copied from that table; D and trimming were computed from the DNA. The sample shows fewer than 300,000 clones, around four fifths of them seen only once. The clonotype originates from a woman in her 70s with active or convalescent COVID-19. Material: peripheral blood.

CDR3 sequence: CASSYSQGYGANVLTF. In DNA form, the CDR3 reads TGTGCCAGCAGTTACTCGCAGGGGTACGGGGCCAACGTCCTGACTTTC. The chain is built from TRBV6-5 and TRBJ2-6, with D possibly TRBD1 on 6 matching bases. CDR3 size: 16 residues. Germline V gene sequence: CDR1 MNHEY, CDR2 SVGAGI. V lost 0 bases and J 4 bases, leaving 10 bases between the germline ends.